A selection of T cell receptor beta chains follows, all from one sample in a study of immune evolution from preneoplasia to lung adenocarcinoma. Method: immunoSEQ multiplex PCR; TCRdb's copy keeps in-frame clones and lacks some. The sample carries 15,000 to 20,000 clones, about 86% recorded once. Input material: FFPE invasive lung adenocarcinoma tissue. The receptors were sampled from a person between 70 and 80 years old with invasive lung adenocarcinoma. Both conserved end residues are trimmed from each CDR3.

cdr3_length v_call cdr3_aa
11 TRBV29-1 SFGQGAKTEAF
12 TRBV27 ASSQGQGARGYT
13 TRBV27 ASSLRTSGRNEQY
13 TRBV28 ASSLWGGGTDTQY
12 TRBV29-1 STRGRTANTEAF
13 TRBV6-6 ASSYYDRFSNVLT
13 TRBV28 AIGTSGGPRETQY
17 TRBV15 ATSRDRGRAFDMYEKLF
11 TRBV12-5 ASGQRLNTEAF
13 TRBV5-4 ASSLKGFSGNTIY
11 TRBV5-1 ASSSGGRSEAF
14 TRBV11-1 ASSLWGTGIQNEQF
11 TRBV2 ASRDRVIYEQY
11 TRBV19 ASSDQSTDTQY
12 TRBV7-8 ASSPATGRGEAF